Detailed here is one T cell receptor beta chain. The antigen is unknown. The junction and the germline gene differ at one end; a read error may be behind it. This sample was taken from a study of cytomegalovirus exposure and HLA in healthy donors. Regarding the study as a whole: High specificity and sensitivity for cytomegalovirus status were reported for the classifier.

CDR1 is WNHNN, CDR2 SYGVQD, per germline (reference sequence). The CDR3 is 14 residues long. This PCR relied on a set of 60 Vbeta primers and 13 Jbeta primers. Produced via immunoSEQ multiplex PCR; TCRdb's table is partial and in-frame only. This table has about 210,000 clones, about 86% appearing once. The sample comprised PBMCs. The chain employs TRBV10-1 and TRBJ2-2; tentatively, D is TRBD2 (6 bases). This TCR was sampled from a man between 35 and 55 years old in good health and CMV-seropositive. The CDR3 DNA reads TGCGCCAGCAGTTTCAGTATCAACACCGGGGGGCTGTTTTTT. This codes for CASSFSINTGGLFF.